This entry describes one TCR beta chain. This entry is derived from a study of blood T cell repertoires in COVID-19. Study-level information: Donors in the United States, Italy and Spain gave samples during acute or convalescent COVID-19. T cells, B-cell-depleted T cells, or PBMCs provided the cDNA or gDNA that served as material.

Study processing details: Amplification of reference gene primers was used by the study to estimate nucleated cell counts. Method: immunoSEQ multiplex PCR; TCRdb's copy keeps in-frame clones and lacks some. The V and J calls and clone size come from that table; D and trimming were worked out from the DNA. In the table there are approximately 120,000 clones, more than 80% of which are singletons. V trimming: 7 bases; J trimming: 6 bases; junction bases outside the gene matches: 9. CDR1 is LNHDA and CDR2 is SQIVND in the germline V gene (reference sequence). The CDR3 is 14 amino acids. Sequencing was done on a sample of peripheral blood. The V call is TRBV19, the J call TRBJ1-5; 7 positions match TRBD1. This clonotype was sampled from a human donor in a cohort sampled during active COVID-19. As DNA, the CDR3 is TGTGCCAGTACTAAGGACAGGTGGGGTCAGCCCCAGCATTTT. Its protein product is CASTKDRWGQPQHF.